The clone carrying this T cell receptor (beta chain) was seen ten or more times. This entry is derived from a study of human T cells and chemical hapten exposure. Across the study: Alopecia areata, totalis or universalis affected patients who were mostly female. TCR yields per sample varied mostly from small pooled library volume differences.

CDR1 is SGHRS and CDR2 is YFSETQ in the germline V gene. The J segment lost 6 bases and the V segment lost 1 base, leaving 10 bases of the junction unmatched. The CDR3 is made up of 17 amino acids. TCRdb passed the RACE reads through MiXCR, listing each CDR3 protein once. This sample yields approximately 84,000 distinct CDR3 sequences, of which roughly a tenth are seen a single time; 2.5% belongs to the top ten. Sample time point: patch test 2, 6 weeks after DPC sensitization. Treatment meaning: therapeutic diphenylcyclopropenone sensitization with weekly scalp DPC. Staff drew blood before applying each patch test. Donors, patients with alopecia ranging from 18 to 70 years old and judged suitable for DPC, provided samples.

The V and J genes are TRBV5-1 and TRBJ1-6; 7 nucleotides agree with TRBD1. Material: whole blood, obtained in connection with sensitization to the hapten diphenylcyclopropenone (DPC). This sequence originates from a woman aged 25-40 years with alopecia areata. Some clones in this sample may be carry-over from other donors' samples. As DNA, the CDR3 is TGCGCCAGCAGCTTGACCCCAACAGGGGCCGGTAATTCACCCCTCCACTTT. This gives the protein CASSLTPTGAGNSPLHF.